This T cell receptor (beta chain) appears in the sequencing data of a study of CDR3 diversity in severe acne. Trimming pared 0 bases from V and 1 base from J, leaving 7 bases between. CDR1 and CDR2 from the germline V gene are LNHNV and YYDKDF (reference sequence). The CDR3 spans 14 residues. Via MiXCR, TCRdb re-called the PCR reads, giving one row per CDR3 protein. The data show approximately 80,000 distinct CDR3 sequences, 51% seen once. The chain joins TRBV15 to TRBJ2-7; D is undetermined. The sample was blood. The receptor's source is a male donor in good health, without acne. CDR3 residues: CATSREDESYEQYF. CDR3 DNA: TGTGCCACCAGCAGAGAGGACGAATCCTACGAGCAGTACTTC.